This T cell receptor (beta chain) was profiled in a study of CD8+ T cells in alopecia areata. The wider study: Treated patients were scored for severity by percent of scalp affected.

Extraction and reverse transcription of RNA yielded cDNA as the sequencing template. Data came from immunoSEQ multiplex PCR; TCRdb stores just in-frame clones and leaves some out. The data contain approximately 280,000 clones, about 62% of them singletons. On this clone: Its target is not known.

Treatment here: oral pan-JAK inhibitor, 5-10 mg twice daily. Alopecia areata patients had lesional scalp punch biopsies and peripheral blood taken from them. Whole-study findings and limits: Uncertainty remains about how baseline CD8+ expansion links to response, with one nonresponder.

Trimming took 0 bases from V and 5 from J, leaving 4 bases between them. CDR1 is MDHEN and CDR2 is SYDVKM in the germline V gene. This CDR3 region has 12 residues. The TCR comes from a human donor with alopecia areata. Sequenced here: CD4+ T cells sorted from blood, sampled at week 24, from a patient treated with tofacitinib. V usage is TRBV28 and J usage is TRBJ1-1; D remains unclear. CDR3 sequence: CASSLWETEAFF. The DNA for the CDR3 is TGTGCCAGCAGTTTATGGGAGACTGAAGCTTTCTTT.